These 18 T cell receptor beta chains were all obtained from the same sample, sequenced in a study of blood T cell repertoires in COVID-19. The table came from immunoSEQ multiplex PCR; TCRdb's copy has only in-frame clones and leaves some out. The sample holds around 200,000 clones, less than 90% seen once. Sample: peripheral blood. Every receptor here comes from a man aged 40-55 years with acute or convalescent COVID-19.

With respect to this clone: Other DNA sequences of this sample code for an identical CDR3. The rearrangement joins TRBV15 to TRBJ2-7; D is unresolved. V gave up 1 base and J gave up 1 base, with 8 bases separating them. In germline, CDR1 is LNHNV, CDR2 YYDKDF (reference sequence). CDR3 length: 14 amino acids. The CDR3 reads CATSRGTESYEQYF. The CDR3 region has the DNA TGTGCCACCAGCAGAGGTACAGAGTCCTACGAGCAGTACTTC.

The rearrangement links TRBV28 to TRBJ1-6, with D uncertain. Germline V gene data show CDR1 as MDHEN and CDR2 as SYDVKM. The V end was cut by 9 bases, the J end by 14 bases, with 11 bases between. There are 10 residues in the CDR3. The CDR3 spells CASSGGTLHF. CDR3 nucleotides: TGTGCCAGTTCGGGAGGCACCCTCCACTTT. The complete variable domain, with remaining parts taken from reference TRBV28 and TRBJ1-6, reads DVKVTQSSRYLVKRTGEKVFLECVQDMDHENMFWYRQDPGLGLRLIYFSYDVKMKEKGDIPEGYSVSREKKERFSLILESASTNQTSMYLCASSGGTLHFGNGTRLTVT.

The CDR3 reads CASSYSGADIDTQYF. The DNA of the CDR3 is TGTGCCAGCAGTTACTCAGGGGCTGACATTGATACGCAGTATTTT. The rearrangement joins TRBV6-5 to TRBJ2-3; a weak D match, TRBD1 (5 bases). Per the germline V gene, CDR1 is MNHEY and CDR2 is SVGAGI. This CDR3 is 15 amino acids long. Trimming stripped 0 bases from V and 6 bases from J, with 13 bases between.

The CDR3 loop is CASRGTIMPGGYF. CDR3 nucleotide sequence: TGTGCCAGCAGAGGGACTATAATGCCCGGGGGGTACTTC. The chain uses TRBV2 and TRBJ2-7, with 7 nucleotides matching TRBD2. In germline, CDR1 is SNHLY, CDR2 FYNNEI. CDR3 length equals 13 residues. The junction had 14 bases not matched to a gene; V was cut back by 6 bases and J by 12 bases.

This clone is a singleton in its sample. The chain carries TRBV5-1 and TRBJ2-7, with 12 bases identical to TRBD2. V lost 3 bases to trimming and J lost 3 bases; unmatched junction nucleotides: 1. Per the germline V gene, CDR1 is SGHRS and CDR2 is YFSETQ. This CDR3 region has 14 residues. In DNA, the CDR3 is TGCGCCAGCAGCTGGACTAGCGGGGTCTACGAGCAGTACTTC. Residues: CASSWTSGVYEQYF.

The gene calls are TRBV12-3 or TRBV12-4 and TRBJ1-4, with D maybe TRBD1 (5 bases). Trimming shortened V by 6 bases and J by 12 bases, and 14 bases separated the two germline ends. The CDR3 consists of 12 residues. CDR3 region: CASSSSPGELFF. CDR3 DNA sequence: TGTGCCAGCAGCTCTTCCCCGGGGGAACTGTTTTTT.

The chain employs TRBV7-2 and TRBJ2-1; D may be TRBD1 (5 bases). The ends were cut back, 3 bases at V and 10 bases at J, with 10 bases in the middle. The CDR3 consists of 12 residues. Germline CDR1 and CDR2: SGHTA and FQGNSA. The CDR3 sequence: CASSFREVEQFF. The CDR3 coding sequence is TGTGCCAGCAGCTTCAGGGAAGTGGAGCAGTTCTTC.

The chain uses TRBV14 and TRBJ1-2; maybe TRBD1 (6 bases). This CDR3 comprises 15 residues. V was cut by 1 base and J by 3 bases, with 12 bases left in between. Germline CDR1 is SGHDN and CDR2 is FVKESK. The CDR3 coding sequence is TGTGCCAGCAGCCAAGTTACAGGGACGGACTATGGCTACACCTTC. This sequence encodes CASSQVTGTDYGYTF.

J is TRBJ2-2 and V is TRBV10-3; perhaps TRBD2 as D (5 bases). V was trimmed by 11 bases and J by 5 bases, leaving 15 bases between them. The germline gives CDR1 ENHRY, CDR2 SYGVKD. The CDR3 consists of 13 residues. CDR3 protein: CALRGSWTGELFF. CDR3 bases: TGTGCCCTTCGAGGGAGTTGGACCGGGGAGCTGTTTTTT.

V gene TRBV28 combines with J gene TRBJ1-4; tentative D call: TRBD1 (6 bases). V lost 9 bases, J lost 3 bases, and 17 bases lay in between. In germline, CDR1 is MDHEN, CDR2 SYDVKM. The length of the CDR3 is 15 residues. This CDR3 reads CASSGGGAANEKLFF. The CDR3 region has the DNA TGTGCCAGTTCCGGAGGGGGGGCGGCTAATGAAAAACTGTTTTTT.

This chain uses TRBV3-1 (or the pseudogene TRBV3-2) with TRBJ2-7, with a possible D match to TRBD2 (5 bases). V dropped 4 bases and J dropped 3 bases, with 13 bases sitting between them. The CDR3 is made up of 14 amino acids. CDR1 and CDR2 (germline): LGHDT, YNNKEL (reference sequence). CDR3 region: CASSPFGVLYEQYF. The CDR3 nucleotides read TGTGCCAGCAGCCCCTTCGGGGTACTCTACGAGCAGTACTTC.

The chain links TRBV10-1 to TRBJ2-3; possible D gene TRBD1, 6 bases. This CDR3 is built from 15 residues. Germline CDR1 reads WNHNN; CDR2 reads SYGVQD (reference sequence). V was clipped by 3 bases and J by 2 bases, with 12 bases between them. This CDR3 is CASSEETGLTDTQYF. The CDR3 bases are TGCGCCAGCAGTGAAGAGACAGGCCTCACAGATACGCAGTATTTT.

The chain joins TRBV13 to TRBJ2-3; the match to TRBD2 covers 10 bases. J was trimmed by 6 bases and V by 0 bases; bases with no gene match: 0. The CDR3 is 14 amino acids. The germline V gene has CDR1 PRHDT and CDR2 FYEKMQ (reference sequence). CDR3 sequence reads: CASSLGAGGDTQYF. In DNA form, the CDR3 reads TGTGCCAGCAGCTTAGGAGCGGGGGGGGATACGCAGTATTTT.

V and J are TRBV4-1 and TRBJ1-6; a possible D gene is TRBD1 (5 bases). The V and J ends lost 4 bases and 8 bases respectively, with 15 bases between them. CDR3 length: 15 residues. Looked up from germline, CDR1 is MGHRA and CDR2 is YSYEKL. CDR3 coding DNA: TGCGCCAGCAGCCCCTGGGGGACTGAGCATTCACCCCTCCACTTT. It translates to CASSPWGTEHSPLHF.

The chain couples TRBV19 to TRBJ2-7; 10 nucleotides agree with TRBD1. The CDR3 has 15 amino acids. Looked up from germline, CDR1 is LNHDA and CDR2 is SQIVND (reference sequence). V trimming: 7 bases; J trimming: 1 base; junction bases outside the gene matches: 7. This CDR3 reads CASNDGTGESYEQYF. As DNA, the CDR3 is TGTGCCAGTAACGATGGGACAGGGGAGTCCTACGAGCAGTACTTC.

This clone is a singleton in its sample. The chain links TRBV19 to TRBJ1-2; D perhaps matches TRBD1 (6 bases). Trimming shortened V by 9 bases and J by 8 bases, and 16 bases separated the two germline ends. The CDR3 covers 12 residues. Germline V lookup: CDR1 LNHDA, CDR2 SQIVND (reference sequence). The chain's CDR3 is CASVPGHGGYTF. CDR3 coding DNA: TGTGCCAGCGTTCCGGGACACGGGGGCTACACCTTC.

The V call is TRBV3-1 (or the pseudogene TRBV3-2), the J call TRBJ1-2, with D perhaps TRBD1 (6 bases). Between the trimmed V and J ends, which lost 3 bases and 2 bases, there was a span of 13 bases. This CDR3 has 15 residues. Germline V gives CDR1 LGHDT, CDR2 YNNKEL (reference sequence). Here the CDR3 reads CASSHSGEQNYGYTF. The CDR3 region has the DNA TGTGCCAGCAGCCATTCAGGGGAACAAAACTATGGCTACACCTTC.

The chain combines TRBV11-2 with TRBJ2-7, with 8 nucleotides matching TRBD1. The CDR3 has 14 amino acids. Germline V gene sequence: CDR1 SGHAT, CDR2 FQNNGV. J lost 3 bases, V lost 5 bases, and 6 bases had no gene match. The CDR3, as DNA: TGTGCCAGCAGCCCGTCAACAGGGGGCTACGAGCAGTACTTC. It yields the protein CASSPSTGGYEQYF.